Each of the 32 T cell receptor beta chains below was sequenced from the same sample in a study of T cell repertoires in cytomegalovirus infection. TCRdb independently ran MiXCR on the reads; one entry per CDR3 protein. This table holds 450,000 to 550,000 distinct CDR3 sequences, approximately 15% found once. Sequencing was carried out using CD8+ T cells from PBMCs. The receptors stem from a human donor in good health (CMV status not recorded). Some clones in this sample may be carry-over from other donors' samples.

This clonotype was detected ten times or more. The chain has TRBV7-9 and TRBJ2-1; D is uncertain. The CDR3 sequence is 16 residues long. V shed 5 bases and J shed 0 bases, with 14 bases lying between them. The V gene's germline CDR1 is SEHNR and CDR2 FQNEAQ (reference sequence). CDR3 coding DNA: TGTGCCAGCAGCCCCGTCGAGTACAGCTCCTACAATGAGCAGTTCTTC. Translating gives CASSPVEYSSYNEQFF. Based on the CDR3 plus reference TRBV7-9 and TRBJ2-1, the full variable domain is DTGVSQNPRHKITKRGQNVTFRCDPISEHNRLYWYRQTLGQGPEFLTYFQNEAQLEKSRLLSDRFSAERPKGSFSTLEIQRTEQGDSAMYLCASSPVEYSSYNEQFFGPGTRLTVL.

J is TRBJ2-7 and V is TRBV12-3 or TRBV12-4; 15 bases map to TRBD2. This CDR3 spans 16 amino acids. V trimming: 4 bases; J trimming: 4 bases; junction bases outside the gene matches: 5. The CDR3 DNA reads TGTGCCAGCAGTTGGGGACTAGCGGGGGGCGGGTACGAGCAGTACTTC. Its translation: CASSWGLAGGGYEQYF.

Note on this clonotype: A much larger clone differs by one base, so this may be a read error. V usage is TRBV6-5 and J usage is TRBJ2-7; possible D gene TRBD2, 6 bases. The CDR3 spans 14 residues. The germline V gene has CDR1 MNHEY and CDR2 SVGAGI. DNA of the CDR3: TGTGCCAGCAGATACTCGACGGGAGCCTACGAGCAGTACTTC. This sequence encodes CASRYSTGAYEQYF.

This clonotype was recorded many times. The chain employs TRBV12-3 or TRBV12-4 and TRBJ2-3, with TRBD2 matching over 7 bases. This CDR3 has 17 residues. V shed 5 bases, J shed 4 bases, and the junction held 15 bases outside the gene matches. CDR3 amino acids: CASSPTLGGGGADTQYF. The CDR3 DNA follows: TGTGCCAGCAGTCCCACCCTTGGGGGGGGAGGGGCAGATACGCAGTATTTT.

The chain has TRBV7-9 and TRBJ2-2, with 11 bases aligning to TRBD2. The CDR3 runs 16 residues. Unmatched junction bases numbered 10, after V lost 8 bases and J lost 5 bases. Germline CDR1 and CDR2: SEHNR and FQNEAQ (reference sequence). CDR3 bases: TGTGCCAGCGTAGGAACTAGCGGGAGAGGGACCGGGGAGCTGTTTTTT. It encodes CASVGTSGRGTGELFF.

This chain connects TRBV11-3 to TRBJ2-7, with TRBD1 as a possible D gene (6 bases). Germline-derived CDR1 and CDR2 are SGHNT and YENEEA. V was cut by 5 bases and J by 5 bases, with 22 bases left in between. CDR3 length: 16 residues. The DNA of the CDR3 is TGTGCCAGCAGCAAAGGGGGATCTTCCTCGATCCACGAGCAGTACTTC. This gives the protein CASSKGGSSSIHEQYF.

This clonotype showed up many times. The genes are TRBV28 and TRBJ1-4; 8 positions match TRBD1. The V gene end was trimmed by 3 bases and the J gene end by 12 bases; junction bases not matched to a gene: 18. Germline-derived CDR1 and CDR2 are MDHEN and SYDVKM. CDR3 length: 17 amino acids. The DNA of the CDR3 is TGTGCCAGCAGTTTGCCCCGGGAGGACAGGGCCCTGAAGGAACTGTTTTTT. This codes for CASSLPREDRALKELFF.

The chain uses TRBV5-1 and TRBJ2-3; TRBD2 aligns across 14 bases. CDR1 SGHRS and CDR2 YFSETQ come from the germline V gene. The CDR3 contains 19 residues. V shed 7 bases and J 1 base; nucleotides not matched to a gene: 14. The CDR3 is CASARRGLAGVKGTDTQYF. CDR3 DNA: TGCGCCAGCGCCCGGCGGGGACTAGCGGGAGTCAAGGGCACAGATACGCAGTATTTT.

As concerns this clonotype: This clone may be a read error of a much larger clone one base away. The chain couples TRBV10-3 to TRBJ1-2, with unresolved D. In germline, CDR1 is ENHRY, CDR2 SYGVKD. The CDR3 runs to 13 residues. CDR3 in DNA: TGTACCATCAGTGGGTCAGGCCCGGATGGCTACACCTTC. Translating it yields CTISGSGPDGYTF.

The sample holds a few counts of this clonotype. The gene calls are TRBV10-3 and TRBJ2-1; D is uncertain. CDR3 length: 16 amino acids. V gave up 2 bases and J gave up 0 bases, with 11 bases separating them. Germline CDR1 is ENHRY and CDR2 is SYGVKD. CDR3 bases: TGTGCCATCAGTGAGGTGTTGTTACCCTCCTACAATGAGCAGTTCTTC. Translating it yields CAISEVLLPSYNEQFF.

This clonotype has at least ten counts. This sequence joins TRBV20-1 and TRBJ1-2; D ambiguous. The V and J ends lost 5 bases and 5 bases respectively, with 18 bases between them. Germline loops: CDR1 DFQATT, CDR2 SNEGSKA (reference sequence). The length of the CDR3 is 14 residues. CDR3 nucleotides: TGCAGTGCTTCCATCACTAGGGCGGCTTATGGCTACACCTTC. This sequence encodes CSASITRAAYGYTF.

This clonotype has only a few counts. The genes are TRBV27 and TRBJ1-1; D is ambiguous. This CDR3 has 17 residues. V dropped 5 bases and J dropped 0 bases, with 19 bases sitting between them. Germline values: CDR1 MNHEY, CDR2 SMNVEV (reference sequence). CDR3: CASSPGVMRVMNTEAFF. CDR3 DNA: TGTGCCAGCAGTCCCGGGGTGATGAGGGTGATGAACACTGAAGCTTTCTTT.

The CDR3: CASSSGSPYNEQFF. The CDR3 bases are TGTGCCAGCAGTTCCGGCAGCCCCTACAATGAGCAGTTCTTC. The chain combines TRBV27 with TRBJ2-1; D remains ambiguous. The V end lost 4 bases, the J end lost 2 bases, and 9 bases lay between the germline ends. In germline, CDR1 is MNHEY, CDR2 SMNVEV (reference sequence). There are 14 residues in the CDR3.

Ten or more counts support this clonotype. This sequence joins TRBV7-9 and TRBJ1-1, with D possibly being TRBD1 (5 bases). Trimming left V 5 bases short and J 10 bases short, with 23 bases between. The CDR3 has 15 amino acids. The germline V gene encodes CDR1 SEHNR and CDR2 FQNEAQ (reference sequence). CDR3 sequence: CASSPSGAPGVGAFF. CDR3 bases: TGTGCCAGCAGCCCTAGCGGGGCTCCTGGAGTGGGAGCTTTCTTT.

The chain couples TRBV29-1 to TRBJ1-1; TRBD1 matches at 8 bases. V lost 4 bases to trimming and J lost 6 bases; unmatched junction nucleotides: 10. The CDR3 runs to 14 residues. CDR1 is SQVTM and CDR2 is ANQGSEA in the germline V gene. The CDR3 spells CSVGLPGGSAEAFF. The CDR3 coding sequence is TGCAGCGTTGGCCTCCCAGGGGGCTCGGCTGAAGCTTTCTTT. The full variable domain, in which reference TRBV29-1 and TRBJ1-1 provide the parts outside the CDR3, is SAVISQKPSRDICQRGTSLTIQCQVDSQVTMMFWYRQQPGQSLTLIATANQGSEATYESGFVIDKFPISRPNLTFSTLTVSNMSPEDSSIYLCSVGLPGGSAEAFFGQGTRLTVV.

The CDR3 region is CASSNSGRRYEQFF. The CDR3 nucleotides read TGTGCCAGCAGTAATAGCGGGAGGAGATATGAGCAGTTCTTC. The chain joins TRBV28 to TRBJ2-1; TRBD2 matches 10 bases. CDR1 is MDHEN, CDR2 SYDVKM, per germline. The CDR3 is 14 residues long. The V gene end was trimmed by 5 bases and the J gene end by 8 bases; junction bases not matched to a gene: 6.

This clonotype was seen repeatedly, ten times or more. The chain couples TRBV7-8 to TRBJ2-2, with D unresolved. The V and J ends lost 0 bases and 6 bases respectively, with 14 bases between them. Germline CDR1 and CDR2: SGHVS and FQNEAQ. The CDR3 is 16 residues long. The CDR3 coding sequence is TGTGCCAGCAGCTTAGCGCTTTTGGATATGGCCGGGGAGCTGTTTTTT. Translating gives CASSLALLDMAGELFF.

This clonotype was seen repeatedly, ten times or more. The chain is built from TRBV28 and TRBJ2-1; no firm D call. The CDR3 consists of 11 residues. The V gene's germline CDR1 is MDHEN and CDR2 SYDVKM. Deletions cut 3 bases from V and 8 bases from J, with 5 bases between. The CDR3 sequence is CASSFGYEQFF. The CDR3 coding sequence is TGTGCCAGCAGTTTCGGCTATGAGCAGTTCTTC.

This clonotype was recorded a few times. The gene calls are TRBV4-1 and TRBJ2-5; TRBD2 matches 8 bases. The germline CDR1 and CDR2 sequences are MGHRA and YSYEKL. The CDR3 loop spans 15 amino acids. Trimming at V came to 3 bases and at J to 5 bases, leaving 8 bases not matched to a gene. CDR3 sequence: CASSHSRGGRETQYF. CDR3 bases: TGCGCCAGCAGCCACTCCCGGGGGGGCAGGGAGACCCAGTACTTC.

CDR3 protein: CAISEPRQGGGNEQFF. In nucleotides, the CDR3 is TGTGCCATCAGTGAGCCCCGACAGGGTGGGGGAAATGAGCAGTTCTTC. The V and J genes are TRBV10-3 and TRBJ2-1; 7 positions match TRBD1. Per germline, CDR1 ENHRY and CDR2 SYGVKD. V shed 2 bases and J 7 bases; nucleotides not matched to a gene: 11. The CDR3 loop spans 16 amino acids.

The chain uses TRBV14 and TRBJ2-6, with D perhaps assigned TRBD1 or TRBD2 (5 bases each). The ends were cut back, 0 bases at V and 4 bases at J, with 13 bases in the middle. The CDR3 runs 17 residues. Germline assignment: CDR1 SGHDN and CDR2 FVKESK. The CDR3 sequence: CASSQDRGRTGANVLTF. For the CDR3, the DNA is TGTGCCAGCAGCCAAGATCGGGGACGTACCGGGGCCAACGTCCTGACTTTC.

Only a few counts were recorded for this clonotype. CDR3 in amino acids: CASSFDSLTF. The CDR3 DNA is TGTGCCAGCAGCTTCGACAGCCTCACCTTC. The V call is TRBV6-1, the J call TRBJ1-2, with D maybe TRBD1 (5 bases). Per germline, CDR1 MNHNS and CDR2 SASEGT. The CDR3 totals 10 residues. V lost 6 bases and J lost 13, with 12 bases in between.

This clonotype was detected many times. The gene calls are TRBV6-5 and TRBJ2-1; TRBD2 matches 8 bases. The V and J ends lost 3 bases and 15 bases, in that order; junction bases with no gene match: 22. This CDR3 has 17 residues. Germline assignment: CDR1 MNHEY and CDR2 SVGAGI. CDR3 DNA sequence: TGTGCCAGCAGTTATCCGGATACTCTAGCGGGCGGTGGAAGATTGTTCTTC. It translates to CASSYPDTLAGGGRLFF.

This clonotype was detected only a few times. The chain employs TRBV11-2 and TRBJ2-5, with D perhaps assigned TRBD1 or TRBD2 (6 bases each). In germline, CDR1 is SGHAT, CDR2 FQNNGV. V was shortened by 5 bases and J by 4 bases, with 17 bases between the two germline ends. The CDR3 is 15 residues long. The CDR3 DNA sequence: TGTGCCAGCAGCCCCCACCGGTGGGGGGCAGAGACCCAGTACTTC. Translation: CASSPHRWGAETQYF.

This clonotype showed up just a few times. The chain carries TRBV19 and TRBJ1-5; perhaps TRBD1 as D (6 bases). This CDR3 is built from 15 residues. Trimming shortened V by 5 bases and J by 4 bases, and 15 bases separated the two germline ends. CDR1 LNHDA and CDR2 SQIVND come from the germline V gene (reference sequence). DNA of the CDR3: TGTGCCAGTAGTTCCAGGGGTTATAAGAATCAGCCCCAGCATTTT. This sequence encodes CASSSRGYKNQPQHF.

V is TRBV2 and J is TRBJ2-3, with 7 bases aligning to TRBD2. Germline V lookup: CDR1 SNHLY, CDR2 FYNNEI. This CDR3 has 16 amino acids. V trimming: 4 bases; J trimming: 1 base; junction bases outside the gene matches: 8. This CDR3 reads CASSGEGAARTDTQYF. CDR3 nucleotide sequence: TGTGCCAGCAGTGGGGAGGGAGCCGCTCGCACAGATACGCAGTATTTT.

This clonotype was observed a handful of times. CDR3 sequence reads: CSANQRDVSYNEQFF. CDR3 sequence (DNA): TGCAGTGCTAATCAGCGGGACGTCTCCTACAATGAGCAGTTCTTC. The J gene is TRBJ2-1, the V gene TRBV20-1, with 7 bases fitting TRBD2. Germline trimming cut 4 bases from V and 0 bases from J; bases unmatched to any gene: 6. Germline CDR1 DFQATT, CDR2 SNEGSKA (reference sequence). This CDR3 is 15 amino acids long.

This clonotype was seen at least ten times. V is TRBV5-6 and J is TRBJ2-7; perhaps TRBD1 as D (5 bases). Germline V gene lookup returns CDR1 SGHDT and CDR2 YYEEEE. The CDR3 covers 13 residues. Trimming stripped 4 bases from V and 1 base from J, with 9 bases between. CDR3 protein: CASSTGHSYEQYF. The CDR3 DNA reads as TGTGCCAGCAGCACCGGACATTCCTACGAGCAGTACTTC.

The chain carries TRBV5-4 and TRBJ1-1, with 9 bases matching TRBD1. Germline V gene data show CDR1 as SGHNT and CDR2 as YYREEE (reference sequence). The CDR3 is 15 residues long. V was clipped by 4 bases and J by 6 bases; unmatched bases: 10. The CDR3 sequence: CASSLYGQGFAEAFF. As DNA, the CDR3 is TGTGCCAGCAGCCTATATGGACAGGGGTTCGCTGAAGCTTTCTTT.

This clonotype was recorded at least ten times. V gene TRBV14 combines with J gene TRBJ2-7; TRBD2 aligns across 12 bases. V lost 3 bases to trimming and J lost 2 bases; unmatched junction nucleotides: 2. The CDR3 extends over 15 amino acids. CDR1 and CDR2 (germline): SGHDN, FVKESK. The DNA of the CDR3 is TGTGCCAGCAGCCAGAGGACTAGCGGGACCTACGAGCAGTACTTC. It specifies CASSQRTSGTYEQYF.

This clonotype was counted at least ten times. This chain joins TRBV7-9 and TRBJ1-5; no reliable D call. With 1 base removed from V and 5 bases from J, the gap between germline ends came to 12 bases. This CDR3 contains 15 residues. Germline-derived CDR1 and CDR2 are SEHNR and FQNEAQ (reference sequence). The CDR3 spells CASSLGGLEDQPQHF. In nucleotides, the CDR3 is TGTGCCAGCAGCTTAGGGGGTCTTGAGGATCAGCCCCAGCATTTT. The whole variable domain, filled in from reference TRBV7-9 and TRBJ1-5, reads DTGVSQNPRHKITKRGQNVTFRCDPISEHNRLYWYRQTLGQGPEFLTYFQNEAQLEKSRLLSDRFSAERPKGSFSTLEIQRTEQGDSAMYLCASSLGGLEDQPQHFGDGTRLSIL.

V is TRBV11-2 and J is TRBJ2-1; the match to TRBD2 covers 12 bases. Germline values: CDR1 SGHAT, CDR2 FQNNGV. CDR3 length equals 15 residues. J was trimmed by 8 bases and V by 1 base; bases with no gene match: 3. CDR3: CASSLASGGGDEQFF. CDR3 DNA: TGTGCCAGCAGCTTAGCTAGCGGGGGGGGGGATGAGCAGTTCTTC.